The next 19 T cell receptor beta chains were all read from a single sample in a study of cytomegalovirus exposure and HLA in healthy donors. Using immunoSEQ multiplex PCR, the repertoire was profiled, and TCRdb retains in-frame clones only, with some absent. The repertoire holds 55,000 to 65,000 clones, with about 92% as singletons. The sequencing input was PBMCs. The origin of the receptors is a man aged 18-30 years in good health and CMV-seronegative.

The chain is built from TRBV12-1 and TRBJ2-1; the D call in the table, TRBD2, was not verified against the DNA. TRBV12-1 is termed a pseudogene. The CDR3 consists of 16 residues. This CDR3 is CASSFASGRGYNEQFF. CDR3 bases: TGTGCCAGCAGCTTTGCTAGCGGGAGGGGATACAATGAGCAGTTCTTC.

The rearrangement uses TRBV10-3 and TRBJ1-2; D is uncertain. The CDR3 spans 13 residues. Germline V gene data show CDR1 as ENHRY and CDR2 as SYGVKD. The V end was cut by 4 bases, the J end by 8 bases, with 14 bases between. CDR3 sequence reads: CAISGHNILGYTF. CDR3 bases: TGTGCCATCAGTGGGCACAACATTCTGGGCTACACCTTC.

The rearrangement links TRBV7-3 to TRBJ2-1; 9 bases fit TRBD1. The CDR3 runs to 16 residues. V trimming: 2 bases; J trimming: 7 bases; junction bases outside the gene matches: 9. Germline CDR1 and CDR2: SGHTA and FQGTGA. The CDR3 region has the DNA TGTGCCAGCAGCTTATCTCGAGACAGGGGGGCTAATGAGCAGTTCTTC. Protein: CASSLSRDRGANEQFF.

The genes are TRBV27 and TRBJ2-1; no firm D call. Trimming took off 5 bases at V and 0 bases at J, with 11 bases between the two ends. CDR1 is MNHEY and CDR2 is SMNVEV in the germline V gene (reference sequence). This CDR3 has 15 residues. The CDR3 is CASSARGLSYNEQFF. CDR3 DNA sequence: TGTGCCAGCAGTGCTAGAGGTCTCTCCTACAATGAGCAGTTCTTC.

This sequence joins TRBV4-1 and TRBJ2-7, with TRBD1 matching 8 bases. The CDR3 totals 14 residues. Unmatched junction bases numbered 4, after V lost 4 bases and J lost 2 bases. Germline values: CDR1 MGHRA, CDR2 YSYEKL. The CDR3 nucleotides are TGCGCCAGCAGCCGGACAGGGCTTCCCTACGAGCAGTACTTC. It codes for CASSRTGLPYEQYF.

This chain connects TRBV10-3 to TRBJ2-2; no definite D call. Germline CDR1 ENHRY, CDR2 SYGVKD. The V and J ends lost 2 bases and 2 bases respectively, with 6 bases between them. This CDR3 comprises 14 residues. The CDR3 sequence is CAISELLNTGELFF. CDR3 nucleotide sequence: TGTGCCATCAGTGAGCTACTAAACACCGGGGAGCTGTTTTTT.

This chain links TRBV9 with TRBJ2-1, with 9 bases matching TRBD2. Germline V gene lookup returns CDR1 SGDLS and CDR2 YYNGEE. Trimming at V came to 0 bases and at J to 7 bases, leaving 8 bases not matched to a gene. The CDR3 totals 16 residues. The CDR3 region is CASSVVAGGPGNEQFF. In nucleotides, the CDR3 is TGTGCCAGCAGCGTAGTCGCGGGAGGGCCGGGGAATGAGCAGTTCTTC.

The V gene is TRBV19, the J gene TRBJ2-1; TRBD1 might be the D (6 bases). The CDR3 runs 14 residues. The germline CDR1 and CDR2 sequences are LNHDA and SQIVND (reference sequence). Trimming shortened V by 3 bases and J by 6 bases, and 12 bases separated the two germline ends. The CDR3 region has the DNA TGTGCCAGTAGTATTAGTACAGGGCCCAATGAGCAGTTCTTC. It encodes CASSISTGPNEQFF. Together with reference TRBV19 and TRBJ2-1, the CDR3 gives the full variable domain: DGGITQSPKYLFRKEGQNVTLSCEQNLNHDAMYWYRQDPGQGLRLIYYSQIVNDFQKGDIAEGYSVSREKKESFPLTVTSAQKNPTAFYLCASSISTGPNEQFFGPGTRLTVL.

This clone was detected a few times. The chain has TRBV19 and TRBJ2-7, with D possibly TRBD1 on 5 matching bases. This CDR3 contains 13 residues. The ends were cut back, 3 bases at V and 3 bases at J, with 9 bases in the middle. Germline V gives CDR1 LNHDA, CDR2 SQIVND (reference sequence). The CDR3 DNA is TGTGCCAGTAGTATCGGCCAGGGCTACGAGCAGTACTTC. Its translation: CASSIGQGYEQYF.

The chain couples TRBV4-1 to TRBJ1-5; no clear D gene. From germline, CDR1 is MGHRA and CDR2 YSYEKL. This CDR3 spans 14 amino acids. The V gene lost 1 base and the J gene lost 4 bases, with 8 bases spanning the gap. The chain's CDR3 is CASSQVQMNQPQHF. The CDR3, as DNA: TGCGCCAGCAGCCAAGTCCAGATGAATCAGCCCCAGCATTTT.

V is TRBV6-6 and J is TRBJ1-4; D might be TRBD1 (5 bases). There are 14 residues in the CDR3. Per germline, CDR1 MNHNY and CDR2 SVGAGI (reference sequence). V lost 5 bases to trimming and J lost 0 bases, with 7 bases between them. The CDR3 reads CASSRTTTNEKLFF. In DNA form, the CDR3 reads TGTGCCAGCAGTCGGACAACAACTAATGAAAAACTGTTTTTT.

The chain is built from TRBV2 and TRBJ2-1; 7 bases align to TRBD1. Per germline, CDR1 SNHLY and CDR2 FYNNEI. The CDR3 has 15 amino acids. The V segment lost 4 bases and the J segment 2 bases; nucleotides outside the gene matches: 5. This CDR3 reads CASSGDRVPYNEQFF. CDR3 DNA sequence: TGTGCCAGCAGTGGAGACAGGGTACCCTACAATGAGCAGTTCTTC.

This clone was seen a single time. The chain employs TRBV29-1 and TRBJ2-5; 7 bases agree with TRBD1. The CDR3 contains 14 residues. Germline loops: CDR1 SQVTM, CDR2 ANQGSEA. J gave up 2 bases and V 5 bases, and 8 bases lay outside the gene matches. The CDR3 here is CSVYPPGQQETQYF. Here the CDR3 DNA reads TGCAGCGTTTATCCTCCGGGACAGCAAGAGACCCAGTACTTC. Complete variable domain (other parts from reference TRBV29-1 and TRBJ2-5): SAVISQKPSRDICQRGTSLTIQCQVDSQVTMMFWYRQQPGQSLTLIATANQGSEATYESGFVIDKFPISRPNLTFSTLTVSNMSPEDSSIYLCSVYPPGQQETQYFGPGTRLLVL.

This chain connects TRBV11-2 to TRBJ2-2; 9 bases map to TRBD2. V gave up 0 bases and J gave up 6 bases; unmatched junction bases: 8. The germline V gene has CDR1 SGHAT and CDR2 FQNNGV. The CDR3 covers 17 residues. The CDR3 nucleotides read TGTGCCAGCAGCTTAGATCGCTTAGCGGGAGTGTCCGGGGAGCTGTTTTTT. It translates to CASSLDRLAGVSGELFF. Full variable domain (missing parts from reference TRBV11-2 and TRBJ2-2): EAGVAQSPRYKIIEKRQSVAFWCNPISGHATLYWYQQILGQGPKLLIQFQNNGVVDDSQLPKDRFSAERLKGVDSTLKIQPAKLEDSAVYLCASSLDRLAGVSGELFFGEGSRLTVL.

The chain links TRBV27 to TRBJ1-4; no clear D gene. CDR3 length: 15 residues. The germline CDR1 and CDR2 sequences are MNHEY and SMNVEV (reference sequence). Trimming removed 6 bases from V and 8 bases from J, with 19 bases in between. CDR3 in amino acids: CASSPWGGSGEKLFF. DNA for the CDR3: TGTGCCAGCAGCCCTTGGGGAGGGTCTGGGGAAAAACTGTTTTTT.

This rearrangement joins TRBV27 to TRBJ1-4; 9 nucleotides match TRBD1. Germline V gene sequence: CDR1 MNHEY, CDR2 SMNVEV (reference sequence). Germline trimming cut 6 bases from V and 6 bases from J; bases unmatched to any gene: 8. CDR3 length equals 15 residues. The CDR3 region has the DNA TGTGCCAGCAGACCCCAGGACAGGGGCTATGAAAAACTGTTTTTT. Its translation: CASRPQDRGYEKLFF.

This clone appeared a single time. The CDR3 sequence: CAWSPVGTYEQYF. In nucleotides, the CDR3 is TGTGCCTGGAGCCCCGTGGGCACCTACGAGCAGTACTTC. The chain links TRBV30 to TRBJ2-7, with D unclear. Germline CDR1 is GTSNPN and CDR2 is SVGIG (reference sequence). The CDR3 has 13 residues. Trimming removed 3 bases from V and 2 bases from J, with 11 bases in between. The full variable domain, its missing parts supplied by reference TRBV30 and TRBJ2-7, is SQTIHQWPATLVQPVGSPLSLECTVEGTSNPNLYWYRQAAGRGLQLLFYSVGIGQISSEVPQNLSASRPQDRQFILSSKKLLLSDSGFYLCAWSPVGTYEQYFGPGTRLTVT.

The chain couples TRBV13 to TRBJ2-7; D unresolved. V lost 6 bases and J lost 5, with 17 bases in between. The germline V gene encodes CDR1 PRHDT and CDR2 FYEKMQ (reference sequence). The CDR3 has 14 amino acids. The CDR3, as DNA: TGTGCCAGCAGAGCCGCCATGTTGGTCGACGAGCAGTACTTC. Translating it yields CASRAAMLVDEQYF.

The chain couples TRBV19 to TRBJ1-1; 7 bases are a match to TRBD1. V shed 4 bases, J shed 1 base, and the junction held 0 bases outside the gene matches. This CDR3 spans 13 amino acids. Germline values: CDR1 LNHDA, CDR2 SQIVND (reference sequence). DNA of the CDR3: TGTGCCAGTAGTACAGGGGGGAACACTGAAGCTTTCTTT. Translation gives CASSTGGNTEAFF. Variable domain in full (rest from reference TRBV19 and TRBJ1-1): DGGITQSPKYLFRKEGQNVTLSCEQNLNHDAMYWYRQDPGQGLRLIYYSQIVNDFQKGDIAEGYSVSREKKESFPLTVTSAQKNPTAFYLCASSTGGNTEAFFGQGTRLTVV.